These T cell receptor beta chains were read from a single sample in a study of blood T cell repertoires in COVID-19. Assay: immunoSEQ multiplex PCR; the TCRdb copy retains only in-frame clones and omits some. This table holds about 82,000 clones, 82% found once. The source material was peripheral blood. These receptors originate from a man aged 50 to 59 with active or convalescent COVID-19. Both conserved end residues are part of each CDR3. A D gene is named only where the DNA matches it firmly. The size field is filled for only some rows; it gives once, few, many or a size class.

TRBJ1-5 | few | TRBD1 | TRBV7-6 | 16 | TGTGCCAGCAGCCCCTCTTTATCAGGGGGAGGTCAGCCCCAGCATTTT | CASSPSLSGGGQPQHF
TRBJ1-1 | few | - | TRBV7-9 | 12 | TGTGCCAGCAGCTCAGGACCGGGAGAAGCTTTCTTT | CASSSGPGEAFF
TRBJ1-5 | - | TRBD1 | TRBV25-1 | 14 | TGTGCCAGCAGGGGACAGGGTCCCAATCAGCCCCAGCATTTT | CASRGQGPNQPQHF
TRBJ2-1 | - | - | TRBV18 | 14 | TGTGCCAGCTCACCAGGGGCCCCATACAATGAGCAGTTCTTC | CASSPGAPYNEQFF
TRBJ1-5 | - | - | TRBV12-1 | 15 | TGTGCCAGCACCTCCTTGGAGAAACGCAATCAGCCCCAGCATTTT | CASTSLEKRNQPQHF
TRBJ2-5 | - | - | TRBV14 | 15 | TGTGCCAGCAGCCAAGCCAGGGGATTTCGCGAGACCCAGTACTTC | CASSQARGFRETQYF
TRBJ2-1 | - | - | TRBV6-6 | 14 | TGTGCCAGCAGTTACTCTGGCAGGCTGAATGAGCAGTTCTTC | CASSYSGRLNEQFF
TRBJ2-2 | once | - | TRBV2 | 16 | TGTGCCAGCAGTGAAGTTCGGGTGGCGAACACCGGGGAGCTGTTTTTT | CASSEVRVANTGELFF
TRBJ1-2 | - | TRBD1 | TRBV18 | 15 | TGTGCCAGCTCACTTCCGACAGGGATGAACTATGGCTACACCTTC | CASSLPTGMNYGYTF
TRBJ2-4 | - | TRBD1 | TRBV19 | 14 | TGTGCCAGTAGTTTCGGACAGGGGGAAAACATTCAGTACTTC | CASSFGQGENIQYF
TRBJ2-3 | - | TRBD2 | TRBV10-3 | 17 | TGTGCCATCAGGCCGAGCGGGGGGGCCCTTAGCACAGATACGCAGTATTTT | CAIRPSGGALSTDTQYF
TRBJ1-1 | - | - | TRBV4-2 | 15 | TGTGCCAGCAGCCAAGATGTCGGTTCGAAGACTGAAGCTTTCTTT | CASSQDVGSKTEAFF
TRBJ2-3 | - | TRBD1 | TRBV3-1/TRBV3-2 | 15 | TGTGCCAGCAGCAGCAATGGACAGGGCGCAGATACGCAGTATTTT | CASSSNGQGADTQYF
TRBJ1-2 | - | - | TRBV7-9 | 13 | TGTGCCAGCAGCTTAGTGGGAGACTATGGCTACACCTTC | CASSLVGDYGYTF
TRBJ2-2 | - | - | TRBV7-7 | 15 | TGTGCCAGCAGCCCGAGTCGGTCAGGGGCCGGGGAGCTGTTTTTT | CASSPSRSGAGELFF
TRBJ1-3 | once | - | TRBV3-1/TRBV3-2 | 15 | TGTGCCAGCAGCCCCCCACAGGGTTCTGGAAACACCATATATTTT | CASSPPQGSGNTIYF
TRBJ2-7 | - | TRBD1 | TRBV3-1/TRBV3-2 | 15 | TGTGCCAGCAGCAAGAACTCGGGACAGGCCTACGAGCAGTACTTC | CASSKNSGQAYEQYF
TRBJ1-5 | - | - | TRBV19 | 15 | TGTGCCAGTAGTATAGAAGGGGGGGCGGTTCAGCCCCAGCATTTT | CASSIEGGAVQPQHF
TRBJ2-6 | - | TRBD2 | TRBV9 | 13 | TGTGCCAGCAGCGTCGGGACTATGGGTGTCCTGACTTTC | CASSVGTMGVLTF
TRBJ1-6 | - | TRBD1 | TRBV3-1/TRBV3-2 | 13 | TGTGCCAGCAGCTCAGACAGGGTCTCACCCCTCCACTTT | CASSSDRVSPLHF
TRBJ2-3 | - | TRBD1 | TRBV10-1 | 15 | TGCGCCAGCAGCCCCTTGCAGGGGGCAGAAGATACGCAGTATTTT | CASSPLQGAEDTQYF
TRBJ1-2 | - | TRBD1 | TRBV5-6 | 15 | TGTGCCAGCAGCGCCTACCGACAGGGGGCAAAAGGCTACACCTTC | CASSAYRQGAKGYTF